The rows below give T cell receptor beta chains drawn from one sample of a study of T cell responses to AZD1222 COVID-19 vaccine. Only in-frame clones appear in the TCRdb table, and some are missing; sequencing was by immunoSEQ multiplex PCR. The table shows around 150,000 clones, with about 90% occurring only once. Specimen: peripheral blood, collected on day 0 of AZD1222 vaccination. Receptors were obtained from an adult in good health. Both conserved end residues are part of each CDR3. A D gene is named only where the DNA matches it firmly.

>TRBV19|.|TRBJ2-2
CASKRDQGLNTGELFF
TGTGCCAGTAAACGGGATCAGGGACTTAACACCGGGGAGCTGTTTTTT
>TRBV4-3|.|TRBJ2-1
CASSHPGVYNEQFF
TGCGCCAGCAGCCACCCAGGGGTCTACAATGAGCAGTTCTTC
>TRBV6-2/TRBV6-3|.|TRBJ2-1
CASSYAAGTGVSYNEQFF
TGTGCCAGCAGTTACGCCGCGGGAACAGGGGTGTCCTACAATGAGCAGTTCTTC
>TRBV6-5|TRBD1|TRBJ1-4
CASREGTGGEKLFF
TGTGCCAGCAGGGAGGGGACAGGTGGAGAAAAACTGTTTTTT
>TRBV2|TRBD1|TRBJ1-2
CATRTGPLYGYTF
TGTGCTACAAGGACAGGGCCTCTCTATGGCTACACCTTC
>TRBV9|.|TRBJ1-2
CASSVDGGMGGYTF
TGTGCCAGCAGCGTAGATGGAGGGATGGGTGGCTACACCTTC
>TRBV21-1|.|TRBJ2-7
CASSKNRDFFEQYF
TGTGCCAGCAGCAAGAACAGGGATTTCTTCGAGCAGTACTTC
>TRBV5-1|TRBD1|TRBJ1-2
CASSTLDRVTNGYTF
TGCGCCAGCAGCACCTTAGACAGGGTGACGAATGGCTACACCTTC
>TRBV30|.|TRBJ1-2
CAWSVTKQNYGYTF
TGTGCCTGGAGTGTAACGAAACAAAACTATGGCTACACCTTC
>TRBV3-1/TRBV3-2|.|TRBJ1-5
CASSMAVGGNQPQHF
TGTGCCAGCAGCATGGCAGTGGGAGGCAATCAGCCCCAGCATTTT
>TRBV7-3|.|TRBJ1-6
CASSLSGGYNSPLHF
TGTGCCAGCAGCTTATCGGGCGGATATAATTCACCCCTCCACTTT
>TRBV7-9|.|TRBJ2-7
CASSLAVEVPEQYF
TGTGCCAGCAGCTTAGCGGTGGAGGTCCCCGAGCAGTACTTC
>TRBV28|.|TRBJ1-1
CAIQWDLNTEAFF
TGTGCCATACAGTGGGATTTAAACACTGAAGCTTTCTTT
>TRBV29-1|.|TRBJ2-1
CSATQGNEQFF
TGCAGCGCAACGCAGGGGAATGAGCAGTTCTTC
>TRBV14|.|TRBJ1-3
CASSHLTRGISGNTIYF
TGTGCCAGCAGCCATCTGACCAGGGGTATATCGGGAAACACCATATATTTT
>TRBV27|.|TRBJ2-7
CASSKEKHYEQYF
TGTGCCAGCAGTAAGGAGAAGCATTACGAGCAGTACTTC
>TRBV7-2|.|TRBJ1-1
CASSLQGSEAFF
TGTGCCAGCAGCTTACAGGGCTCTGAAGCTTTCTTT
>TRBV15|.|TRBJ2-5
CATSRGGNSQETQYF
TGTGCCACCAGCAGAGGGGGAAACAGCCAAGAGACCCAGTACTTC
>TRBV5-4|TRBD2|TRBJ2-7
CASSPGTREHEQYF
TGTGCCAGCAGCCCAGGGACTAGAGAACACGAGCAGTACTTC
>TRBV7-8|.|TRBJ2-1
CASSRDDNEQFF
TGTGCCAGCAGCCGCGACGACAATGAGCAGTTCTTC
>TRBV3-1/TRBV3-2|.|TRBJ2-1
CASSQERWGNNEQFF
TGTGCCAGCAGCCAAGAAAGATGGGGGAACAATGAGCAGTTCTTC
>TRBV7-2|.|TRBJ2-2
CASVRPGAGTGELFF
TGTGCCAGCGTCCGTCCAGGTGCCGGCACCGGGGAGCTGTTTTTT
>TRBV29-1|.|TRBJ1-2
CSVVGHRANYGYTF
TGCAGCGTTGTGGGACACCGAGCTAACTATGGCTACACCTTC
>TRBV3-1/TRBV3-2|.|TRBJ1-2
CASSQDRLYGYTF
TGTGCCAGCAGCCAAGATCGTCTGTATGGCTACACCTTC
>TRBV28|.|TRBJ1-3
CASSPTDRYSGNTIYF
TGTGCCAGCAGTCCGACCGACAGATACTCTGGAAACACCATATATTTT
>TRBV6-1|.|TRBJ1-5
CASSDRRGSNQPQHF
TGTGCCAGCAGTGATAGACGCGGTAGCAATCAGCCCCAGCATTTT
>TRBV7-2|.|TRBJ2-4
CASSLDRQGLAKNIQYF
TGTGCCAGCAGCTTAGATCGGCAGGGGCTAGCCAAAAACATTCAGTACTTC
>TRBV5-1|.|TRBJ1-1
CASRKNTEAFF
TGCGCCAGCAGGAAGAACACTGAAGCTTTCTTT
>TRBV5-1|.|TRBJ2-2
CASSPGGEITGELFF
TGCGCCAGCAGCCCCGGGGGAGAGATTACCGGGGAGCTGTTTTTT
>TRBV27|.|TRBJ1-6
CASSGPPGRFNNSPLHF
TGTGCCAGCAGTGGACCACCTGGACGGTTTAATAATTCACCCCTCCACTTT
>TRBV2|TRBD1|TRBJ1-1
CASSERRGQGNTEAFF
TGTGCCAGCAGTGAAAGGAGGGGGCAAGGAAACACTGAAGCTTTCTTT
>TRBV6-5|.|TRBJ1-2
CASSWEKYYGYTF
TGTGCCAGCAGTTGGGAGAAATACTATGGCTACACCTTC
>TRBV7-2|.|TRBJ1-5
CASSLDPNQPQHF
TGTGCCAGCAGCCTTGATCCCAATCAGCCCCAGCATTTT